A single T cell receptor beta chain is shown here with its context. The target antigen is unknown. The sample originates from a study of T cell responses to AZD1222 COVID-19 vaccine. Notes on the study in general: Only a handful of AZD1222 recipients, several in all, had baseline seropositivity. Following two doses of AZD1222, Spike-specific TCR breadth and depth rose.

The assay was immunoSEQ multiplex PCR, and TCRdb's table has in-frame clones only and misses some. The sample lists about 120,000 clones, just over 90% occurring once. With 2 bases clipped from V and 9 bases from J, the junction kept 8 bases outside the gene matches. Germline V lookup: CDR1 SGHVS, CDR2 FNYEAQ. The CDR3 is made up of 15 amino acids. Sequenced material: peripheral blood, taken on day 0 of AZD1222 vaccination. The chain combines TRBV7-6 with TRBJ2-1; 9 nucleotides line up with TRBD2. The TCR was taken from an adult in good health. Written as DNA, the CDR3 is TGTGCCAGCAGCTTATTTGCGGGAGGGCCGAGTGAGCAGTTCTTC. This gives the protein CASSLFAGGPSEQFF.